This TCR beta chain comes out of a study of Graves' ophthalmopathy and Graves' hyperthyroidism. The CDR3 runs 14 residues. Looked up from germline, CDR1 is SGHRS and CDR2 is YFSETQ. The junction had 12 bases not matched to a gene; V was cut back by 8 bases and J by 6 bases. Patients with other autoimmune diseases, uncontrolled infections, pregnancy or lactation were excluded. It was on clinical symptoms, serum thyroxine, TRAb, thyroid ultrasound and orbital computed tomography that diagnosis relied. The sequenced template was RNA, covering the TCR beta CDR3 region. A first-round RT-PCR used HTBI primers, followed by a second-round multiplex PCR. TCRdb fed the multiplex PCR reads into MiXCR, producing one record per CDR3 protein. The sample carries hundreds of thousands of distinct CDR3 sequences, about two fifths recorded once.

The genes are TRBV5-1 and TRBJ1-1; 8 bases are a match to TRBD1. The clonotype comes from an adult man with Graves' ophthalmopathy. Specimen: peripheral blood. The CDR3 coding sequence is TGCGCCAGTATGACAGGGGAGTTTGGGGCTGAAGCTTTCTTT. This encodes CASMTGEFGAEAFF.